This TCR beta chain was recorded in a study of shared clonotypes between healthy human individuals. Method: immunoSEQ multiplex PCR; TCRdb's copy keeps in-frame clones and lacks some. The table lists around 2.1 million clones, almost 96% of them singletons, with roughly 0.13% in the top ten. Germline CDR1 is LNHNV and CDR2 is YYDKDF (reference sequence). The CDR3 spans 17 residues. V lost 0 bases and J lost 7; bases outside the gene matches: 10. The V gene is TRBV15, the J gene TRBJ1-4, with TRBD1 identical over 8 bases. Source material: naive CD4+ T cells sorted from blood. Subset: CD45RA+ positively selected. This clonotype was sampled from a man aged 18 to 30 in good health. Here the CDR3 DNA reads TGTGCCACCAGCAGAGATCGGCAGGGGGCGCGTGTTGAAAAACTGTTTTTT. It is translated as CATSRDRQGARVEKLFF. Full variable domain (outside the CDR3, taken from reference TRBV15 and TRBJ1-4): DAMVIQNPRYQVTQFGKPVTLSCSQTLNHNVMYWYQQKSSQAPKLLFHYYDKDFNNEADTPDNFQSRRPNTSFCFLDIRSPGLGDTAMYLCATSRDRQGARVEKLFFGSGTQLSVL.